This T cell receptor beta chain derives from a study of regulatory T cells in long-lasting Graves disease. Overall study: Antithyroid drugs had been taken under 3 months by newly diagnosed Graves' patients. Study-level points and caveats: The study found TRBV28, TRBJ1-2 and TRBJ2-5 favored in persistent disease.

Time point of the sample: newly diagnosed GD, antithyroid drugs for less than 3 months. PBMC-extracted RNA yielded the TCR library. CDR1 is MNHEY and CDR2 is SVGEGT in the germline V gene. The germline V and J ends were trimmed by 2 bases and 5 bases, with 13 bases remaining between them. The CDR3 consists of 15 residues. For TCR beta, libraries came from iRepertoire HTBI primers and Arm-PCR of CDR3 regions. From the multiplex PCR reads, TCRdb called clonotypes with MiXCR, one entry per CDR3 protein. The table includes about 420,000 distinct CDR3 sequences, less than 20% detected once. This clonotype was detected many times. The target antigen is unknown. These data also formed part of another study, on T cells in Graves' hyperthyroidism and ophthalmopathy. As reported in that work: The TCR CDR3 first-round RT-PCR relied on the HTBI primer set.

This chain connects TRBV6-2 or TRBV6-3 to TRBJ2-1; possibly TRBD2 for D (5 bases). The TCR sequence derives from a woman between 18 and 30 years old with Graves disease. Sample: peripheral blood mononuclear cells (PBMCs), taken at new diagnosis, from a patient treated with antithyroid drugs. The CDR3 here is CASSYNSVLNNEQFF. In DNA form, the CDR3 reads TGTGCCAGCAGTTACAATAGCGTCCTGAACAATGAGCAGTTCTTC.